These 29 T cell receptor beta chains came from one sample sequenced in a study of cytomegalovirus exposure and HLA in healthy donors. This PCR relied on a set of 60 Vbeta primers and 13 Jbeta primers. Only in-frame clones appear in the TCRdb table, and some are missing; sequencing was by immunoSEQ multiplex PCR. Among roughly 190,000 clones, 65% to 85% were seen once, and the ten largest hold over 1.5%. The source material was PBMCs. Receptors originate from a man between 40 and 49 years old in good health and CMV-seropositive.

The V and J genes are TRBV9 and TRBJ2-7; D possibly corresponds to TRBD1 (6 bases). CDR1 and CDR2 from the germline V gene are SGDLS and YYNGEE. Trimming took off 3 bases at V and 2 bases at J, with 15 bases between the two ends. The CDR3 sequence is 15 residues long. CDR3 region: CASSAEGQGTYEQYF. The CDR3 DNA reads TGTGCCAGCAGCGCCGAAGGGCAGGGGACCTACGAGCAGTACTTC.

A single count supports this clone. The chain combines TRBV7-8 with TRBJ2-7; D call uncertain. This CDR3 is 12 amino acids long. Germline V gene lookup returns CDR1 SGHVS and CDR2 FQNEAQ. V lost 0 bases and J 3 bases, leaving 3 bases between the germline ends. CDR3 region: CASSLAHYEQYF. DNA for the CDR3: TGTGCCAGCAGCTTAGCCCACTACGAGCAGTACTTC.

The chain is built from TRBV5-4 and TRBJ2-7, with 7 bases identical to TRBD1. J was trimmed by 5 bases and V by 4 bases; bases with no gene match: 9. The CDR3 is 14 residues long. Germline assignment: CDR1 SGHNT and CDR2 YYREEE (reference sequence). CDR3 residues: CASSVDRARNEQYF. CDR3 in DNA: TGTGCCAGCAGCGTTGACAGGGCCCGGAACGAGCAGTACTTC.

The genes are TRBV30 and TRBJ1-1; TRBD1 agrees at 10 bases. Germline V CDR1 and CDR2: GTSNPN, SVGIG (reference sequence). After removal of 3 bases from V and 3 bases from J, the junction contained 7 bases not matched to a gene. The CDR3 extends over 15 amino acids. Here the CDR3 reads CAWRDRDRGYTEAFF. Written as DNA, the CDR3 is TGTGCCTGGAGAGACCGGGACAGGGGTTACACTGAAGCTTTCTTT.

The V and J genes are TRBV2 and TRBJ2-5; 7 bases map to TRBD1. Germline V gene sequence: CDR1 SNHLY, CDR2 FYNNEI. With V trimmed by 5 bases and J by 5 bases, 5 bases remained unmatched. The CDR3 loop spans 13 amino acids. In DNA form, the CDR3 reads TGTGCCAGCAGTCGACAGGGATGGGAGACCCAGTACTTC. This sequence encodes CASSRQGWETQYF.

This chain joins TRBV30 and TRBJ2-5; D is perhaps TRBD1 (6 bases). Looked up from germline, CDR1 is GTSNPN and CDR2 is SVGIG (reference sequence). Trimming cost V 3 bases and J 3 bases, with 17 bases left between them. CDR3 length: 15 residues. CDR3 nucleotides: TGTGCCTGGAGCCCCGGACAGCGGAGAGAAGAGACCCAGTACTTC. Its protein product is CAWSPGQRREETQYF.

V usage is TRBV30 and J usage is TRBJ2-1, with TRBD2 matching 9 bases. This CDR3 comprises 15 residues. Germline V gives CDR1 GTSNPN, CDR2 SVGIG (reference sequence). J was trimmed by 5 bases and V by 2 bases; bases with no gene match: 7. The CDR3: CAWSPGLAGHNEQFF. In DNA, the CDR3 is TGTGCCTGGAGTCCCGGGCTAGCGGGGCACAATGAGCAGTTCTTC.

J is TRBJ1-2 and V is TRBV5-1, with 12 bases fitting TRBD1. The CDR3 runs to 15 residues. In germline, CDR1 is SGHRS, CDR2 YFSETQ. V trimming: 2 bases; J trimming: 8 bases; junction bases outside the gene matches: 7. In DNA, the CDR3 is TGCGCCAGCAGCTTATCGGGACAGGGGGCGGGCGGCTACACCTTC. This translates into CASSLSGQGAGGYTF.

This clone was found a few times. The J gene is TRBJ2-1, the V gene TRBV7-9, with 10 bases lining up with TRBD2. The CDR3 contains 15 residues. With V trimmed by 1 base and J by 10 bases, 7 bases remained unmatched. Germline V CDR1 and CDR2: SEHNR, FQNEAQ (reference sequence). The CDR3 nucleotides read TGTGCCAGCAGCTTAGGAGCGGGAGGGCCGGGCGAGCAGTTCTTC. The encoded protein is CASSLGAGGPGEQFF.

V usage is TRBV6-5 and J usage is TRBJ1-4; unclear D gene. V dropped 6 bases and J dropped 5 bases, with 13 bases sitting between them. Germline-derived CDR1 and CDR2 are MNHEY and SVGAGI. The CDR3 spans 14 residues. The DNA of the CDR3 is TGTGCCAGCAGCCTTACCTACCCGAATGAAAAACTGTTTTTT. Translating it yields CASSLTYPNEKLFF.

As for this clone: The identical CDR3 is also encoded by other nucleotide sequences in the sample. This sequence joins TRBV19 and TRBJ1-1, with D perhaps matching TRBD1 (6 bases). The CDR3 totals 13 residues. Deletions cut 5 bases from V and 3 bases from J, with 10 bases between. Germline V gene data show CDR1 as LNHDA and CDR2 as SQIVND (reference sequence). CDR3 residues: CASSPYRDTEAFF. The DNA of the CDR3 is TGTGCCAGTAGTCCCTACAGGGACACTGAAGCTTTCTTT.

This chain connects TRBV6-5 to TRBJ2-2; 9 nucleotides match TRBD2. Per germline, CDR1 MNHEY and CDR2 SVGAGI. CDR3 length: 16 amino acids. With 2 bases clipped from V and 7 bases from J, the junction kept 8 bases outside the gene matches. CDR3 protein: CASSYVGGRAGGELFF. DNA for the CDR3: TGTGCCAGCAGTTACGTCGGCGGGAGGGCCGGCGGGGAGCTGTTTTTT.

This clone was recorded only once. This chain joins TRBV11-2 and TRBJ1-1; perhaps TRBD1 as D (5 bases). Trimming shortened V by 6 bases and J by 1 base, and 9 bases separated the two germline ends. This CDR3 has 13 amino acids. Per the germline V gene, CDR1 is SGHAT and CDR2 is FQNNGV. The CDR3 spells CASSSDRNTEAFF. CDR3 nucleotides: TGTGCCAGCAGTTCCGACAGGAACACTGAAGCTTTCTTT.

The rearrangement links TRBV4-1 to TRBJ1-1; D is uncertain. The V end lost 1 base, the J end lost 0 bases, and 12 bases lay between the germline ends. The germline CDR1 and CDR2 sequences are MGHRA and YSYEKL. The CDR3 runs 16 residues. DNA for the CDR3: TGCGCCAGCAGCCAAGGCATTGGCAGTTTGAACACTGAAGCTTTCTTT. Its translation is CASSQGIGSLNTEAFF.

The chain is built from TRBV5-4 and TRBJ2-2; 13 bases map to TRBD2. V was pared by 2 bases and J by 5 bases, with 6 bases of the junction left unmatched. The germline V gene has CDR1 SGHNT and CDR2 YYREEE (reference sequence). The CDR3 has 17 residues. CDR3 coding DNA: TGTGCCAGCAGCTTAGGACTAGCGGGAGCGTATACCGGGGAGCTGTTTTTT. It is translated as CASSLGLAGAYTGELFF.

This chain joins TRBV19 and TRBJ1-4; 11 bases are shared with TRBD1. The V segment lost 5 bases and the J segment 8 bases; nucleotides outside the gene matches: 7. This CDR3 contains 15 residues. Per germline, CDR1 LNHDA and CDR2 SQIVND (reference sequence). For the CDR3, the DNA is TGTGCCAGTAGTCCCCCCGGGACAGGGGGAGAAAAACTGTTTTTT. Its protein product is CASSPPGTGGEKLFF. Variable domain in full (rest from reference TRBV19 and TRBJ1-4): DGGITQSPKYLFRKEGQNVTLSCEQNLNHDAMYWYRQDPGQGLRLIYYSQIVNDFQKGDIAEGYSVSREKKESFPLTVTSAQKNPTAFYLCASSPPGTGGEKLFFGSGTQLSVL.

This clone was picked up one time. V is TRBV29-1 and J is TRBJ1-2; 8 bases are shared with TRBD1. CDR3 size: 14 residues. Germline loops: CDR1 SQVTM, CDR2 ANQGSEA. Unmatched junction bases numbered 10, after V lost 5 bases and J lost 5 bases. As DNA, the CDR3 is TGCAGCGTTCATAAGGACAGGGCTCCTTATGGCTACACCTTC. It specifies CSVHKDRAPYGYTF.

This sequence joins TRBV27 and TRBJ1-2; TRBD1 agrees at 9 bases. V lost 6 bases, J lost 7 bases, and 9 bases stayed unmatched. This CDR3 contains 14 residues. The germline V gene encodes CDR1 MNHEY and CDR2 SMNVEV (reference sequence). CDR3 coding DNA: TGTGCCAGCAGGGGTACAGGGGGCGTCCGTGGCTACACCTTC. It is translated as CASRGTGGVRGYTF.

The CDR3 protein is CASSLLGGREETQYF. The CDR3 DNA follows: TGCGCCAGCAGCTTGTTGGGAGGTAGGGAAGAGACCCAGTACTTC. The genes are TRBV5-1 and TRBJ2-5; perhaps TRBD2 as D (6 bases). The V end lost 1 base, the J end lost 3 bases, and 13 bases lay between the germline ends. The CDR3 totals 15 residues. Germline V gene lookup returns CDR1 SGHRS and CDR2 YFSETQ.

The V call is TRBV11-2, the J call TRBJ1-2; TRBD1 matches 8 bases. After removal of 1 base from V and 4 bases from J, the junction contained 5 bases not matched to a gene. The CDR3 runs 15 residues. The germline V gene has CDR1 SGHAT and CDR2 FQNNGV. The CDR3 reads CASSLGTGGVYGYTF. The CDR3, as DNA: TGTGCCAGCAGCTTAGGCACAGGGGGGGTCTATGGCTACACCTTC.

The J gene is TRBJ2-7, the V gene TRBV6-1, with D possibly being TRBD1 (5 bases). Trimming stripped 4 bases from V and 2 bases from J, with 12 bases between. The CDR3 length is 14 residues. Germline-derived CDR1 and CDR2 are MNHNS and SASEGT. This CDR3 reads CASSAVTAAYEQYF. The CDR3 bases are TGTGCCAGCAGTGCCGTGACAGCAGCCTACGAGCAGTACTTC.

CDR3 loop: CASGPRGSYEQYF. CDR3 nucleotide sequence: TGTGCTAGTGGCCCCAGGGGCTCCTACGAGCAGTACTTC. The J gene is TRBJ2-7, the V gene TRBV12-5; the D gene is possibly TRBD1 (6 bases). Deletions cut 6 bases from V and 0 bases from J, with 9 bases between. The CDR3 totals 13 residues. Germline CDR1 is LGHNT and CDR2 is FRNRAP.

The genes are TRBV5-1 and TRBJ1-1, with D possibly TRBD1 on 5 matching bases. The CDR3 sequence is 15 residues long. Trimming took 4 bases from V and 6 from J, leaving 19 bases between them. The germline CDR1 and CDR2 sequences are SGHRS and YFSETQ. The CDR3, as DNA: TGCGCCAGCAGCGATCCGACTAGGGGCAGCGCTGAAGCTTTCTTT. It translates to CASSDPTRGSAEAFF.

The chain uses TRBV7-2 and TRBJ2-7; the match to TRBD2 covers 13 bases. The CDR3 sequence is 15 residues long. V lost 5 bases to trimming and J lost 7 bases; unmatched junction nucleotides: 8. Germline V gene lookup returns CDR1 SGHTA and CDR2 FQGNSA. In nucleotides, the CDR3 is TGTGCCAGCAGCGCGGGACTAGCGGGACCCGTGGAGCAGTACTTC. This gives the protein CASSAGLAGPVEQYF. The variable domain in full, completed from reference TRBV7-2 and TRBJ2-7, reads GAGVSQSPSNKVTEKGKDVELRCDPISGHTALYWYRQSLGQGLEFLIYFQGNSAPDKSGLPSDRFSAERTGGSVSTLTIQRTQQEDSAVYLCASSAGLAGPVEQYFGPGTRLTVT.

The gene calls are TRBV28 and TRBJ2-5, with TRBD2 matching over 8 bases. Near its end, the DNA agrees better with TRBJ2-7, so the J call may be wrong. Germline values: CDR1 MDHEN, CDR2 SYDVKM. This CDR3 spans 14 amino acids. The CDR3 region is CASSFGGGLGEQYF. As DNA, the CDR3 is TGTGCCAGCAGTTTCGGGGGGGGTTTGGGCGAGCAGTACTTC.

The CDR3 DNA reads as TGCGCCAGCAGCACCGGAGGGCTAGCGGGAGACAATGAGCAGTTCTTC. Its translation: CASSTGGLAGDNEQFF. This chain uses TRBV5-1 with TRBJ2-1, with 10 bases aligning to TRBD2. This CDR3 contains 16 residues. V was clipped by 4 bases and J by 5 bases; unmatched bases: 9. The germline V gene has CDR1 SGHRS and CDR2 YFSETQ.

The chain recombines TRBV19 with TRBJ2-7; possible D gene TRBD1, 5 bases. Trimming cost V 6 bases and J 2 bases, with 14 bases left between them. Germline V gene lookup returns CDR1 LNHDA and CDR2 SQIVND (reference sequence). This CDR3 region has 14 residues. The CDR3 coding sequence is TGTGCCAGTAGCGGCAGACAGTACCCCTACGAGCAGTACTTC. Its translation is CASSGRQYPYEQYF.

The chain uses TRBV29-1 and TRBJ2-7, with 7 bases matching TRBD1. The CDR3 covers 15 residues. From germline, CDR1 is SQVTM and CDR2 ANQGSEA. V lost 7 bases, J lost 1 base, and 13 bases stayed unmatched. The CDR3 loop is CSGATGTGGSYEQYF. The CDR3 DNA follows: TGCAGCGGCGCGACAGGGACCGGTGGGTCCTACGAGCAGTACTTC.

This sequence joins TRBV5-1 and TRBJ2-1, with 7 bases that match TRBD2. The CDR3 sequence is 13 residues long. Germline V lookup: CDR1 SGHRS, CDR2 YFSETQ. The trim removed 4 bases at V and 10 bases at J, leaving 8 bases unmatched. CDR3 residues: CASSGGTIGEQFF. In DNA form, the CDR3 reads TGCGCCAGCAGCGGCGGGACTATTGGGGAGCAGTTCTTC.